The TCR beta chain under discussion was sequenced for a study of cytotoxic CD8 clonotypes in ibrutinib-treated CLL. The data were produced by immunoSEQ multiplex PCR, yet TCRdb's version contains in-frame clones alone and is incomplete. The sample lists 35,000 to 55,000 clones, roughly 76% occurring once. As to this clone: The antigen is undetermined.

Study conclusions and caveats: Researchers report that baseline clonality outpaced age-matched healthy donors and tracked circulating CD8+ T-cell counts. The clonality went up when patients responded to ibrutinib and dropped back toward baseline at progression. Private clonotypes, not public ones, expanded at ibrutinib response.

There are 14 residues in the CDR3. Germline lookup yields CDR1 LNHDA and CDR2 SQIVND (reference sequence). The V gene end was trimmed by 7 bases and the J gene end by 4 bases; junction bases not matched to a gene: 4. The chain combines TRBV19 with TRBJ1-6; 7 bases align to TRBD1. This sequence originates from a human donor with chronic lymphocytic leukemia. Sequenced material: PBMCs, taken after 12 months of ibrutinib treatment. The CDR3 region has the DNA TGTGCCAGTACCGAGGGACAGTATAATTCACCCCTCCACTTT. It codes for CASTEGQYNSPLHF.